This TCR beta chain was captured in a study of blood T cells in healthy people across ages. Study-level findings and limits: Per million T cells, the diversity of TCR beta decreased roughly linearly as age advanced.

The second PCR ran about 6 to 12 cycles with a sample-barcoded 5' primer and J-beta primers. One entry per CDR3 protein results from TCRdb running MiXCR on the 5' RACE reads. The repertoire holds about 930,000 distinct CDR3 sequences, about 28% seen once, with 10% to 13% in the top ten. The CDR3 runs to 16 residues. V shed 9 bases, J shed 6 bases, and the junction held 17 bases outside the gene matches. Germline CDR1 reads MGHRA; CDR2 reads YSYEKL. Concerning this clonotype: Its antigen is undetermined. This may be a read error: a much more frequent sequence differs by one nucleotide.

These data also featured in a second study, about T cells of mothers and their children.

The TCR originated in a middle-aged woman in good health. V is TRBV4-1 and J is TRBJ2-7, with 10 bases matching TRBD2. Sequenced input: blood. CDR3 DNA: TGCGCCAGGACCCCCTGGCTAGCGGGGGAAGTCTGCGAGCAGTACTTC. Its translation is CARTPWLAGEVCEQYF.